The subject of this entry is one TCR beta chain. The target of this receptor is not known. The record has no base qualities; no much larger clone is one base away. In light of the paper, this sample's time point label describes: about 28 days (+/-7) after the second vaccine dose. Because spike-specific TCR depth and breadth did not differ between the two schedules, AZD1222 recipients who got a second dose at roughly 4 weeks were pooled with those who got a second dose at roughly 12 weeks. The vaccinee samples were drawn from two UK trials, COV001 and COV002, one of which was a single-blind randomized controlled phase 2/3 trial testing AZD1222 (ChAdOx1 nCoV-19) in healthy adults. For TCRbeta chain sequencing, PBMC samples were collected from trial participants at day 0 and at day 28 after the second dose. The CDR3 regions of human TCRbeta chains were analyzed by immunosequencing. Per the original workflow: TCRs in the repertoires were compared against a reference library of SARS-CoV-2-specific TCRs that had been generated with the MIRA antigen-specificity platform. Breadth meant the fraction of unique TCRs that were SARS-CoV-2-associated, whereas depth meant the fraction of total T cells that were SARS-CoV-2-associated. Using the MIRA data, each spike-specific TCR was assigned both to the spike region to which the TCR was reactive and to a CD4 or CD8 class. Log10-transformed breadth and depth values were compared by one-way ANOVA with Sidak's multiple comparisons tests. TCRdb took this table from immuneACCESS and kept in-frame rearrangements with V and J called. Such tables lack part of the clones; where checked against another copy, unresolved V genes explain under half of the gap, and the rest is unexplained. That table gives V, J and clone size, and the DNA gave D and trimming. The sample records some 180,000 clones, approximately 90% of which are singletons. More than 1.5% of the sample belongs to the ten largest clones.

This sample stems from a study of T cell responses to AZD1222 COVID-19 vaccine (dated by TCRdb to the early 2020s). Context from the whole study: A total of about 250 trial participants underwent TCR sequencing, of whom some 200 had received two doses of AZD1222 and about 25 had received two doses of the MenACWY control vaccine. Trial participants were enrolled by age into subgroups of 18-55, 56-69 and 70-plus years, and around 140, 26 and 57 TCR-sequenced participants, respectively, were included in these subgroups. General findings and caveats noted by the study authors: CD4 TCRs associated with the vaccine covered the entire spike protein, and the dominant responses were in regions 160-218 and 743-854. Reportedly, almost half of the unique spike-specific TCRs recognized epitopes lying outside the regions that are mutated in the B.1.351 and B.1.1.7 variants. No day 14 peak-response samples were available, so repertoires were characterized only after the peak T cell response. The 56-69-year group was small, and its depth increase did not reach significance, likely because of low power. Only five or six AZD1222 recipients were SARS-CoV-2 seropositive at baseline, limiting conclusions about previously exposed vaccinees. Most participants were white British and females outnumbered males, and the authors suggested that clonal diversity may have been underestimated. After two AZD1222 doses, both the breadth and the depth of spike-specific TCRs were significantly higher than at day 0 and than in MenACWY recipients.

CDR1 LNHDA and CDR2 SQIVND were looked up in the germline V gene (reference sequence). V is shortened by 7 bases, J by 6 bases, and the region joining them spans 16 bases. The CDR3 spans 14 residues, from the cysteine through the phenylalanine. Kept here is only the CDR3 DNA, which spans 42 bases and is read in frame from base 1. Material: peripheral blood, obtained 28 days after the second AZD1222 dose. This clonotype was sampled from an adult who received the AZD1222 COVID-19 vaccine. The chain couples TRBV19 to TRBJ1-5; the D gene cannot be resolved reliably. The CDR3 reads as follows: CASTHGPQFQPQHF. The nucleotide sequence reads as follows: TGTGCCAGTACCCATGGGCCACAGTTTCAGCCCCAGCATTTT.